This record covers a single T cell receptor (beta chain). This clone was found many times. Its antigen has not been determined. Per-base quality was not reported, and no clone a single base away is much larger than it. V gives up 0 bases and J gives up 7 bases, and the segment between their germline ends measures 8 bases. From the germline V gene, CDR1 is SGDLS and CDR2 is YYNGEE. The CDR3 holds 13 amino acids from the cysteine to the phenylalanine. The only DNA kept is the CDR3, 39 bases in frame from the first base. The sample comes from a study of CD8+ T cells in alopecia areata listed by TCRdb under 2018. Broadly, across the study: The treated patients took part in an open-label pilot trial in which moderate-to-severe alopecia areata was treated with oral tofacitinib at 5 to 10 mg twice daily. Tofacitinib was given for 6 to 18 months, followed by 6 months of follow-up off drug to assess delayed response and recurrence. High-throughput TCRbeta sequencing was used to examine T cell clonal expansion in alopecia areata in both the C3H/HeJ mouse model and human patients. On the human side, TCRbeta sequencing was run on scalp tissue and on sorted CD4+ and CD8+ peripheral blood T cells from healthy controls and from alopecia areata patients with either patchy or totalis/universalis disease. Patients on tofacitinib were biopsied at baseline and after 4 and 24 weeks of treatment, and several of the patients also had a later scalp biopsy. Clonality in the scalp was compared among normal scalp (n=4), patchy alopecia areata scalp (n=8), and alopecia totalis/universalis scalp (n=8). RNA was obtained with the PAXgene miRNA kit for fixed scalp, the miRNeasy kit for PBMCs, and the RNeasy kit for mouse skin. immunoSEQ multiplex PCR using 35 Vbeta forward primers and 13 Jbeta reverse primers was used to amplify TCRbeta CDR3 regions. What the authors observed across the whole study: Compared with normal scalp, lesional scalp, particularly in alopecia totalis/universalis, had higher clonality and more expanded CD8+ clones, which suggests antigenic drive. Unlike mouse skin, which is dominated by gammadelta T cells, normal human skin has resident alphabeta T cells that are also sequenced, and this complicates analysis of the scalp TCR repertoire. Compared with mice, TCR sequences shared between patients were less clear, possibly partly because of HLA diversity across the patient population.

The library came from the immunoSEQ multiplex PCR assay. RNA was extracted from all samples and reverse transcribed into cDNA, which served as template for TCR sequencing. SuperScript III was used to make first-strand cDNA, primed with a 2:1 mix of oligo-dT and random hexamers. A synthetic immune receptor repertoire was used to assess amplification bias, and residual bias was removed computationally. As for the authors' bioinformatics: After raw reads were preprocessed to remove errors, the CDR3 was defined following IMGT conventions as running from the conserved cysteine to phenylalanine. Clonality was computed by normalizing Shannon entropy by log2 of the number of productive unique TCRs and subtracting the result from 1. Whether scalp clones were CD4 or CD8 was inferred by matching scalp TCRbeta sequences against CD4 and CD8 repertoires sorted from blood. In its TCRdb copy, this immuneACCESS table keeps in-frame sequences only and misses some clones. Where compared with another copy, unresolved V genes explain less than half of these, and the others have no known cause. For V, J and clone size, that table is used; D and trimming come from the DNA. This sample gives over 200,000 clones in total; around 62% of them show up just once. More than 0.4% of the sample goes to the ten largest clones.

The time point tag for this specimen amounts to: baseline before oral tofacitinib. Lesional scalp punch biopsies and peripheral blood were obtained from alopecia areata patients. PBMCs were isolated by density centrifugation and stained for CD3, CD4 and CD8, after which CD4+ and CD8+ T cells were sorted on a FACSAria. Sequencing used CD4+ T cells sorted from blood, obtained at week 0. The sequence was obtained from a human donor with alopecia areata. Recombination connected TRBV9 to TRBJ2-1, with the D segment identity uncertain. The CDR3 reads as follows: CASSVGRRNEQFF. The nucleotides are TGTGCCAGCAGCGTAGGGAGACGGAATGAGCAGTTCTTC.